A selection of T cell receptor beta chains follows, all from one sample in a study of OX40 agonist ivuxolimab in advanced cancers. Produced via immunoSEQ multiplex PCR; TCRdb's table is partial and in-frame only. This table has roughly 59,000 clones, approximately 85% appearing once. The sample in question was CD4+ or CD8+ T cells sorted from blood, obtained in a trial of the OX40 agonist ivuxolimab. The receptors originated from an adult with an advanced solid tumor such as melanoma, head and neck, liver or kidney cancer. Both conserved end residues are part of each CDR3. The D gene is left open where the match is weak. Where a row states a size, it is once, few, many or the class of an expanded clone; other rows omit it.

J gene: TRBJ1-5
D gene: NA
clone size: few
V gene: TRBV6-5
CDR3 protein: CASSLDGNQPQHF
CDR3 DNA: TGTGCCAGCAGCCTGGACGGGAATCAGCCCCAGCATTTT

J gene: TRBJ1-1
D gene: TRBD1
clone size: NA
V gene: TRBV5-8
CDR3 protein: CASSDPTGLETEAFF
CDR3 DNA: TGTGCCAGCAGCGACCCGACAGGGCTGGAGACTGAAGCTTTCTTT

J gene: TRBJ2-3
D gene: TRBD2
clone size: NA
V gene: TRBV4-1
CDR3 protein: CASSHPGLAGGPIRGTDTQYF
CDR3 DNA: TGCGCCAGCAGCCACCCGGGACTAGCGGGGGGGCCAATCCGAGGAACAGATACGCAGTATTTT

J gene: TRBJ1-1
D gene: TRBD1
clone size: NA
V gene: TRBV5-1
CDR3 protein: CASSSRTGGRTEAFF
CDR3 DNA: TGCGCCAGCAGCTCTCGGACAGGGGGCCGGACTGAAGCTTTCTTT

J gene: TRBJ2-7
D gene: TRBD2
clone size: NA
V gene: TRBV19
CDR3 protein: CASSQITSGRAGLGEQYF
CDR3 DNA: TGTGCCAGTAGTCAGATAACTAGCGGGAGGGCCGGTCTTGGCGAGCAGTACTTC

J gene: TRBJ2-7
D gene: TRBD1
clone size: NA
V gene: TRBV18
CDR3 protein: CASSPPTGVYEQYF
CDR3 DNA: TGTGCCAGCTCACCACCTACAGGGGTCTACGAGCAGTACTTC

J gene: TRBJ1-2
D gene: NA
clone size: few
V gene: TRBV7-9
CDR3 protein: CASSNQGVNYGYTF
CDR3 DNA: TGTGCCAGCAGTAATCAGGGAGTCAACTATGGCTACACCTTC

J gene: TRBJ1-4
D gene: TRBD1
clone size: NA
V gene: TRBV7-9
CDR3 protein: CASSRGTGATNEKLFF
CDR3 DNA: TGTGCCAGCAGCAGGGGGACAGGAGCAACTAATGAAAAACTGTTTTTT

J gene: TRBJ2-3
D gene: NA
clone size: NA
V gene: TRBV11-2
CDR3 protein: CASSDNEDTQYF
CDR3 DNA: TGTGCCAGCAGCGACAACGAAGATACGCAGTATTTT

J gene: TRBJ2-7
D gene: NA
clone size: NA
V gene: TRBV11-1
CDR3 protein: CASSVGEGGEQYF
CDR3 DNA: TGTGCCAGCAGCGTAGGGGAAGGTGGGGAGCAGTACTTC

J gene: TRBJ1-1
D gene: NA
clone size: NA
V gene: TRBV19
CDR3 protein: CASSRSRLTEAFF
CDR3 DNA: TGTGCCAGTAGCCGGAGCCGACTGACTGAAGCTTTCTTT

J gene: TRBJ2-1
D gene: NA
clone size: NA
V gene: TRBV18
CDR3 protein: CASSPPLGSYNEQFF
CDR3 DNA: TGTGCCAGCTCACCACCGTTGGGTTCCTACAATGAGCAGTTCTTC

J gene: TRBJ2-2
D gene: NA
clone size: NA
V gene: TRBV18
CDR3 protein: CASSPSTGTVNTGELFF
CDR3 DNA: TGTGCCAGCTCACCATCTACCGGGACCGTTAACACCGGGGAGCTGTTTTTT

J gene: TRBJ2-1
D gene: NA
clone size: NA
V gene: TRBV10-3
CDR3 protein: CAISALTGRNEQFF
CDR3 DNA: TGTGCCATCAGTGCATTGACAGGTCGCAATGAGCAGTTCTTC

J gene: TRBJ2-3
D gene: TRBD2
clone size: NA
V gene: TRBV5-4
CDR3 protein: CASSLVDGLAGVTSTDTQYF
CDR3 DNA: TGTGCCAGCAGCTTGGTGGACGGACTAGCGGGCGTAACTAGCACAGATACGCAGTATTTT

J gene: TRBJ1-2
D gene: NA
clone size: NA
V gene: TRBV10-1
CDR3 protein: CASSERHPAGYTF
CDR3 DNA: TGCGCCAGCAGTGAGCGGCATCCTGCTGGCTACACCTTC

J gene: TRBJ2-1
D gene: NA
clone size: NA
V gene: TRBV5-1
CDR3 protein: CASSPDGEVLNEQFF
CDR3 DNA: TGCGCCAGCAGCCCCGACGGGGAAGTACTCAATGAGCAGTTCTTC

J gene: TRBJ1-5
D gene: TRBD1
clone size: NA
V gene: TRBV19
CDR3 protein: CASATGVNQPQHF
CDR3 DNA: TGTGCCAGTGCCACAGGGGTCAATCAGCCCCAGCATTTT

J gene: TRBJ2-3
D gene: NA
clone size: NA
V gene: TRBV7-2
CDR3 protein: CASSSAYTDTQYF
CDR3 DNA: TGTGCCAGCAGCTCGGCCTACACAGATACGCAGTATTTT

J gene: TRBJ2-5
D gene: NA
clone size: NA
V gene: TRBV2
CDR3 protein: CASSEAGPRETQYF
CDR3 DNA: TGTGCCAGCAGTGAAGCGGGACCTCGCGAGACCCAGTACTTC

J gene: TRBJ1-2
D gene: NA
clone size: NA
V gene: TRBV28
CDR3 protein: CASSLGGGRERGYTF
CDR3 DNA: TGTGCCAGCAGTTTGGGAGGGGGTCGGGAACGTGGCTACACCTTC

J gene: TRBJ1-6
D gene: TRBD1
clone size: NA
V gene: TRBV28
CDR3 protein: CASSNLRTGDNSPLHF
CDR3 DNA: TGTGCCAGCAGTAATCTCAGGACAGGTGATAATTCACCCCTCCACTTT

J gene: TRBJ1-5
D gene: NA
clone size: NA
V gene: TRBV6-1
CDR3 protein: CASRAGALGNQPQHF
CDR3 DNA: TGTGCCAGCAGGGCGGGGGCTTTGGGGAATCAGCCCCAGCATTTT

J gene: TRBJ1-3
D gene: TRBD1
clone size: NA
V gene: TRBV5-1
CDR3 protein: CASSRTGAEDTIYF
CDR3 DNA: TGCGCCAGCAGCAGAACAGGGGCTGAGGACACCATATATTTT

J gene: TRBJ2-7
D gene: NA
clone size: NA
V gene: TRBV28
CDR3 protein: CASSPLGAQGYEQYF
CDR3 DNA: TGTGCCAGCAGCCCACTCGGTGCCCAGGGCTACGAGCAGTACTTC

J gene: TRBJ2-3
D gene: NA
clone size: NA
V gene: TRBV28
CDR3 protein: CASSLFGGGSQDTQYF
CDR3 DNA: TGTGCCAGCAGTTTATTTGGGGGCGGGAGCCAAGATACGCAGTATTTT

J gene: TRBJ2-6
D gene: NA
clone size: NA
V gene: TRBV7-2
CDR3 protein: CASSLQAALGSGANVLTF
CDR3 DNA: TGTGCCAGCAGCTTACAGGCCGCATTGGGCTCTGGGGCCAACGTCCTGACTTTC

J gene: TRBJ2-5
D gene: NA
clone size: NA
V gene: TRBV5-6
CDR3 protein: CASSLLAREETQYF
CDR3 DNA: TGTGCCAGCAGCTTACTGGCTAGGGAAGAGACCCAGTACTTC

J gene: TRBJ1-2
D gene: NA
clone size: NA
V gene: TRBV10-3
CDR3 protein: CATQGSEGGFNYGYTF
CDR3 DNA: TGTGCCACCCAGGGTAGTGAGGGCGGATTTAACTATGGCTACACCTTC

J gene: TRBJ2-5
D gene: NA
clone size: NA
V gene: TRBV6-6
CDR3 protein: CASSYGMTQYF
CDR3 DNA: TGTGCCAGCAGTTACGGGATGACCCAGTACTTC

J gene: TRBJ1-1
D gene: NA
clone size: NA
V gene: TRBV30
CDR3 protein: CAWTRQPNTEAFF
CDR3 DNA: TGTGCCTGGACCAGACAACCGAACACTGAAGCTTTCTTT